Sequencing of this TCR beta chain was carried out in a study of blood T cell repertoires in COVID-19. For the study at large: Specimens from acute and convalescent COVID-19 originated in the United States, Italy and Spain. The analysed material was cDNA or gDNA that came from T cells, B-cell-depleted T cells, or PBMCs.

As to this clone: In the same sample, other DNA sequences code for this CDR3.

Trimming cost V 1 base and J 4 bases, with 10 bases left between them. Germline V CDR1 and CDR2: KGHSH, LQKENI. This CDR3 is built from 14 residues. As originally analysed: By means of reference gene primer amplification, nucleated cell counts were estimated. This table comes from immunoSEQ multiplex PCR, and its TCRdb copy is limited to in-frame clones, with some not included. That table supplies the V and J calls and clone size; D and trimming were determined from the DNA. The data show roughly 310,000 clones, with roughly 90% seen just once and roughly 4.1% held by the top ten. The receptor was derived from a woman in her fifties or sixties with active or convalescent COVID-19. The sample was peripheral blood. V and J are TRBV18 and TRBJ1-1; D might be TRBD1 (5 bases). The CDR3 spells CASSPLSGGTEAFF. The CDR3 DNA reads TGTGCCAGCTCACCACTGTCGGGGGGCACTGAAGCTTTCTTT.